Shown below are 5 T cell receptor beta chains from a single sample sequenced in a study of blood T cell repertoires in COVID-19. The table came from immunoSEQ multiplex PCR; TCRdb's copy has only in-frame clones and leaves some out. The data contain 100,000 to 120,000 clones, roughly 81% of them singletons. The sample taken for sequencing was peripheral blood. Receptors originate from a middle-aged man with acute or convalescent COVID-19.

This clone was seen more than once but under ten times. V is TRBV9 and J is TRBJ2-1; tentative D call: TRBD1 (5 bases). Germline V lookup: CDR1 SGDLS, CDR2 YYNGEE. V was pared by 4 bases and J by 8 bases, with 7 bases between. The CDR3 totals 11 residues. The CDR3 loop reads CASSRGYEQFF. The DNA of the CDR3 is TGTGCCAGCAGCAGGGGATATGAGCAGTTCTTC.

The chain's CDR3 is CASSLRSEKLFF. DNA for the CDR3: TGTGCCAGCAGCTTGAGGAGTGAAAAACTGTTTTTT. The chain combines TRBV5-8 with TRBJ1-4; no reliable D call. The germline V and J ends were trimmed by 1 base and 7 bases, with 5 bases remaining between them. The CDR3 has 12 residues. Germline V lookup: CDR1 SGHTS, CDR2 YDEGEE.

In its sample, this clone was seen once. The V call is TRBV7-2, the J call TRBJ2-5; D is perhaps TRBD2 (7 bases). Germline lookup yields CDR1 SGHTA and CDR2 FQGNSA. V lost 11 bases and J 0 bases, leaving 13 bases between the germline ends. The CDR3 loop spans 13 amino acids. The CDR3 loop is CAGAGANQETQYF. DNA for the CDR3: TGTGCCGGCGCGGGGGCTAACCAAGAGACCCAGTACTTC.

V is TRBV21-1 and J is TRBJ2-3; TRBD1, the table's D call, lacks a check against the DNA. TRBV21-1 is recorded as a pseudogene. The CDR3 spans 16 residues. CDR3 nucleotide sequence: TGTGCCAGCAGCAAAGACCCGGGACAGACCACAGATACGCAGTATTTT. Its translation is CASSKDPGQTTDTQYF.

Here the CDR3 reads CASSRTSGTGDTEAFF. The CDR3 nucleotides are TGCGCCAGCAGCCGCACGTCCGGGACAGGGGACACTGAAGCTTTCTTT. This chain connects TRBV4-3 to TRBJ1-1, with 10 bases identical to TRBD1. The CDR3 runs 16 residues. J gave up 3 bases and V 4 bases, and 8 bases lay outside the gene matches. Germline V CDR1 and CDR2: LGHNA, YSLEER.